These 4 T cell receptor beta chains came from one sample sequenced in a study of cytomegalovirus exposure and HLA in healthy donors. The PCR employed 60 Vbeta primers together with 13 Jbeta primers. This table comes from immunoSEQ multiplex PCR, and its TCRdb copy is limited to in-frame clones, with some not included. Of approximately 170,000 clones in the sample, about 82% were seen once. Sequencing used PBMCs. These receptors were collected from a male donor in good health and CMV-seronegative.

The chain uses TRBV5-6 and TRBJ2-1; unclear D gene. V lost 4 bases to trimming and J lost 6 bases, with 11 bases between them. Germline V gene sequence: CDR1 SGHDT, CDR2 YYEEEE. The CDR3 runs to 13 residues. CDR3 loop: CASSPDWPNEQFF. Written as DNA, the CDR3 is TGTGCCAGCAGCCCAGACTGGCCCAATGAGCAGTTCTTC.

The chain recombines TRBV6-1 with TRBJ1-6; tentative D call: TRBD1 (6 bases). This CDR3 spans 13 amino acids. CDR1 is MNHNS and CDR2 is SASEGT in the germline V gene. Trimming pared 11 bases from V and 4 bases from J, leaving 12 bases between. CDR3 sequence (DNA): TGTGCCGGAAAGGACAGATATAATTCACCCCTCCACTTT. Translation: CAGKDRYNSPLHF.

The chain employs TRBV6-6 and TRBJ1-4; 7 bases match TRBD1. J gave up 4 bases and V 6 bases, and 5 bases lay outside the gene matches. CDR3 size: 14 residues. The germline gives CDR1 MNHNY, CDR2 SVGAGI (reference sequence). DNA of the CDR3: TGTGCCAGCAGCCAGACAGGGAGTAATGAAAAACTGTTTTTT. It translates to CASSQTGSNEKLFF.

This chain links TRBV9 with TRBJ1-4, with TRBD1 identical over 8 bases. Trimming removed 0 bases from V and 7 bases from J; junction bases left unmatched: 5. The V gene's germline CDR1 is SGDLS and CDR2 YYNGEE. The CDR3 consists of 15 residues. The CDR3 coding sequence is TGTGCCAGCAGCGTAGGGACAGGGATCTCTGAAAAACTGTTTTTT. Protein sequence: CASSVGTGISEKLFF.